This paragraph reports one TCR beta chain. This clone was seen more than once but under ten times. This clone's antigen is unknown. No much larger clone exists at a distance of one base, and base qualities are not known. The immunoSEQ Assay, a bias-controlled multiplex PCR, was used to amplify TCRbeta CDR3 regions from genomic DNA. The study's processing was this. Within the assay, amplification of reference gene primers was used to estimate how many nucleated cells each sample contained. To quantify the absolute abundance of each unique TCRbeta CDR3 rearrangement, sequence reads were collapsed and filtered. For each sample, productive Simpson clonality was calculated as the square root of Simpson's diversity index over productive rearrangements. TCRdb retrieved this table from immuneACCESS and kept in-frame rearrangements only. Not all clones are present; in checked studies, unresolved V genes account for under half, and no reason is known for the remainder. That table furnishes V, J and clone size, whereas the DNA furnished D and trimming. For this sample there are 63,000 or so clones; about 81% appear just once. The ten largest clones add up to 9% to 9.5% of the sample.

The data originate from a study of blood T cell repertoires in COVID-19 (dated by TCRdb to about 2020). Background for the entire study: Samples from collaborators originated in the United States, Italy and Spain and spanned both the acute and convalescent phases of COVID-19. A freely available public database, intended as a resource for researchers studying the immune response to SARS-CoV-2, is where the repertoires were released. Deeply sampled blood TCRbeta repertoires from subjects exposed to, actively infected with, or recovered from COVID-19 were included in the dataset. Samples were obtained from the ongoing ImmuneRACE study (first 160 participants) and from over 1,000 subjects provided by 6 global collaborators. A de-identified subject ID, COVID-19 status, age in years and sex were almost always included in the sample metadata. Where HLA class I and class II types were available, the types were taken from metadata supplied by the sample provider, not from assay-based typing. The prospective study material was composed of cDNA or gDNA derived from T cells, B-cell-depleted T cells, or PBMCs. What the work shows at the level of the full study, not this receptor alone: How much clinical and demographic metadata was included differed by source and by participant, and the metadata was provided uncurated.

CDR1 LNHNV and CDR2 YYDKDF were looked up in the germline V gene (reference sequence). Counted from cysteine to phenylalanine, this CDR3 has 14 amino acids. Only the CDR3 region is kept as DNA, spanning 42 bases read in frame from base 1. Trimming takes 5 bases from V and 4 bases from J, and the germline ends sit 11 bases apart. Whole blood was collected in K2EDTA tubes by collaborating institutions according to the institutions' own protocols. For TCRbeta analysis, collaborators shipped samples in one of three forms: frozen whole blood, isolated PBMCs, or DNA extracted from either of those sample types.

This sequence uses TRBV15 and TRBJ1-4; the D gene assignment is ambiguous. Sequencing input: peripheral blood. The receptor's source is a human donor in a cohort sampled during active COVID-19. The DNA sequence follows: TGTGCCACCAGCCCCGAACAGTATAATGAAAAACTGTTTTTT. Translated, this is CATSPEQYNEKLFF.